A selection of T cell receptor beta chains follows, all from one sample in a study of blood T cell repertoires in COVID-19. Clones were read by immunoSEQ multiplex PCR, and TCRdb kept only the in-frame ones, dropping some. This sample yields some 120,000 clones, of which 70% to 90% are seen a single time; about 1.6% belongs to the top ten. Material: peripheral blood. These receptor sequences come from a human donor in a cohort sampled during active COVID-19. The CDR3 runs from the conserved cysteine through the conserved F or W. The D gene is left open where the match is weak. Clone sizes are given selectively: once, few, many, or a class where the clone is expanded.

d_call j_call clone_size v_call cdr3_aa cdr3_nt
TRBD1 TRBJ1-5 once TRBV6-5 CASSFEGTGNNQPQHF TGTGCCAGCAGTTTTGAGGGGACAGGGAATAATCAGCCCCAGCATTTT
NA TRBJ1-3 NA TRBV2 CASSVRGTSGNTIYF TGTGCCAGCAGCGTTAGGGGCACCTCTGGAAACACCATATATTTT
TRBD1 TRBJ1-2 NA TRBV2 CASSEYRGIDGYTF TGTGCCAGCAGTGAATACAGGGGGATCGATGGCTACACCTTC
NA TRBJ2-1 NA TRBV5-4 CASSTGSPSIDEQFF TGTGCCAGCAGCACCGGGAGCCCCTCAATAGATGAGCAGTTCTTC
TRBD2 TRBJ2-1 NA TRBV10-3 CAIRPSGLSYNEQFF TGTGCCATCAGGCCTAGCGGGCTTTCCTACAATGAGCAGTTCTTC
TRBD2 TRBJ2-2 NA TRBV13 CASSTTSGAADPGELFF TGTGCCAGCAGCACGACTAGCGGGGCTGCGGATCCCGGGGAGCTGTTTTTT
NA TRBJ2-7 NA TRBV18 CASSPGGEQYF TGTGCCAGCTCACCAGGCGGCGAGCAGTACTTC
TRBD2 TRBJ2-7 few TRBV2 CASSAVVSGNSYEQYF TGTGCCAGCAGTGCGGTAGTTAGCGGGAACTCCTACGAGCAGTACTTC
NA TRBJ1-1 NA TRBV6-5 CASSLQGNTEAFF TGTGCCAGCAGCTTACAGGGGAACACTGAAGCTTTCTTT
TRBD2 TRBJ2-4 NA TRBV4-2 CASSHGGAGNIQYF TGTGCCAGCAGCCACGGGGGGGCCGGAAACATTCAGTACTTC
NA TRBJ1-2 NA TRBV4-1 CASSQTPQTETTGYTF TGCGCCAGCAGCCAGACACCCCAGACAGAAACAACTGGCTACACCTTC
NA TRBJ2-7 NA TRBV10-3 CAISEALVSGSYEQYF TGTGCCATCAGTGAGGCCTTGGTTAGCGGCTCCTACGAGCAGTACTTC
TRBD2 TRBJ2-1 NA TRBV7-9 CASRQPGGALYNEQFF TGTGCCAGCAGACAGCCGGGAGGGGCTCTCTACAATGAGCAGTTCTTC
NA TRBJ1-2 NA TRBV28 CASLGGFGYTF TGTGCCAGCCTCGGGGGGTTCGGCTACACCTTC
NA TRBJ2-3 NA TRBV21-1 CASVPPSQREFRADTQYF TGTGCCAGCGTCCCTCCCAGCCAGCGGGAGTTCAGAGCAGATACGCAGTATTTT
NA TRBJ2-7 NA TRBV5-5 CASSLVGGLNEQYF TGTGCCAGCAGCTTGGTGGGGGGTTTGAACGAGCAGTACTTC